This record looks at one TCR beta chain sequence and its context. The antigen is unknown. Germline loops: CDR1 LGHNA, CDR2 YNFKEQ. CDR3 length: 15 amino acids. V dropped 5 bases and J dropped 4; count of bases not matched to a gene: 10. The sample belongs to a study of cytomegalovirus exposure and HLA in healthy donors. The overall study: An earlier analysis identified 117 million unique TCR beta sequences in some 180 million T cells. Overall study results and limits: Reportedly, HLA-A and HLA-B alleles of most subjects were accurately predicted from TCR beta. V- and J-gene trimming of TCR beta was linked (in a later analysis) to a missense DCLRE1C variant.

Vbeta (60) and Jbeta (13) primers were used in the PCR. The repertoire was sequenced with immunoSEQ multiplex PCR; TCRdb's copy has only in-frame clones and lacks some. The repertoire holds around 100,000 clones, 70% to 85% seen once, with more than 3.5% in the top ten. The sequence derives from a woman aged 40 to 50 in good health and CMV-seropositive. Source material: PBMCs. This chain joins TRBV4-2 and TRBJ2-5, with 7 nucleotides matching TRBD2. The CDR3 coding sequence is TGTGCCAGCAGCTTCGGACTAGGGGTGCGAGAGACCCAGTACTTC. It specifies CASSFGLGVRETQYF.